Sequencing of this T cell receptor beta chain was carried out in a study of blood T cell repertoires in COVID-19. In terms of age and location, participants ranged from roughly 18 to 89 years and lived in about 25 US areas. Which cohort a participant joined came from the clinical history participants gave. Donors in Cohort 3 counted as recovered after two negative PCRs, clearance, or symptom resolution. The germline CDR1 and CDR2 sequences are LGHDT and YNNKEL (reference sequence). V lost 0 bases and J lost 2, with 11 bases in between. This CDR3 has 16 amino acids. Data came from immunoSEQ multiplex PCR; TCRdb stores just in-frame clones and leaves some out. The data contain over 120,000 clones, approximately 83% of them singletons.

This clonotype originated in a middle-aged man who had recovered from COVID-19. Sequencing was carried out using PBMCs or T cells enriched from blood (not recorded which). This chain links TRBV3-1 (or the pseudogene TRBV3-2) with TRBJ1-3, with D possibly being TRBD1 (6 bases). For the CDR3, the DNA is TGTGCCAGCAGCCAAGATGGGTACAGGGCTGGAAACACCATATATTTT. It codes for CASSQDGYRAGNTIYF.